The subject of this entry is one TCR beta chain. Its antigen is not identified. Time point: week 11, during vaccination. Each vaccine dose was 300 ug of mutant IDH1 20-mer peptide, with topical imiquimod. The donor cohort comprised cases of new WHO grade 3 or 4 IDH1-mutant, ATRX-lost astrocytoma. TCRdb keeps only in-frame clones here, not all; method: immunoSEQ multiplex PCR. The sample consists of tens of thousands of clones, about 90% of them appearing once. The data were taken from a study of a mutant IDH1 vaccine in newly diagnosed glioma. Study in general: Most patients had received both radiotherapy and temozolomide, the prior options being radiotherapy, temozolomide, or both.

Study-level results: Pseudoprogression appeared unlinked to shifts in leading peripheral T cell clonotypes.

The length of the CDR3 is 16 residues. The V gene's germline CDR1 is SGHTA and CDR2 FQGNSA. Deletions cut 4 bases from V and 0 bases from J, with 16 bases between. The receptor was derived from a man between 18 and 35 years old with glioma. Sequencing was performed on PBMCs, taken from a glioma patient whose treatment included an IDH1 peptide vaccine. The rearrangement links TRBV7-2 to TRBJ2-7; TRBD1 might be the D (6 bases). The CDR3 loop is CASSSLSGTYSYEQYF. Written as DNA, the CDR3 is TGTGCCAGCAGCTCCCTTTCCGGGACATACTCCTACGAGCAGTACTTC.